The 20 T cell receptor beta chains below were found in one sample sequenced in a study of human T cells and chemical hapten exposure. Time point defined: pre-sensitization, week 0. As for treatment: therapeutic diphenylcyclopropenone sensitization with weekly scalp DPC. MiXCR was run by TCRdb on the RACE reads, yielding one entry per CDR3 protein. This sample has approximately 370,000 distinct CDR3 sequences, with around 5.5% found just once. This material consisted of whole blood, taken in connection with sensitization to the hapten diphenylcyclopropenone (DPC). These receptors all stem from a woman between 18 and 29 years old with alopecia areata. Some clones in this sample may be carry-over from other donors' samples.

The chain uses TRBV7-2 and TRBJ2-6; 8 bases match TRBD1. The CDR3 is 20 residues long. J was trimmed by 1 base and V by 2 bases; bases with no gene match: 13. Germline assignment: CDR1 SGHTA and CDR2 FQGNSA. CDR3 protein: CASSLRSLGQGLSGANVLTF. The DNA for the CDR3 is TGTGCCAGCAGCTTAAGGAGCCTCGGACAGGGTCTGTCTGGGGCCAACGTCCTGACTTTC.

This clonotype was counted between two and nine times. This chain joins TRBV7-8 and TRBJ1-6; D is unclear. The CDR3 runs 17 residues. Germline V gives CDR1 SGHVS, CDR2 FQNEAQ. With 5 bases removed from V and 5 bases from J, the gap between germline ends came to 19 bases. CDR3 nucleotides: TGTGCCAGCAGCCCTCTTCGGGAGGCCTGGCATAATTCACCCCTCCACTTT. Translated, it gives CASSPLREAWHNSPLHF.

This clonotype occurred a few times. The gene calls are TRBV5-1 and TRBJ1-1, with 7 bases that match TRBD1. The germline V gene encodes CDR1 SGHRS and CDR2 YFSETQ. This CDR3 spans 17 amino acids. The V segment lost 1 base and the J segment 2 bases; nucleotides outside the gene matches: 11. CDR3 nucleotide sequence: TGCGCCAGCAGCTTGAGGAGGGGGCGAGCCCCAAACACTGAAGCTTTCTTT. Its protein product is CASSLRRGRAPNTEAFF.

This clonotype was recorded many times. The chain couples TRBV11-3 to TRBJ2-6; D is unclear. CDR1 and CDR2 (germline): SGHNT, YENEEA. The CDR3 has 15 amino acids. Trimming took 1 base from V and 2 from J, leaving 6 bases between them. The DNA of the CDR3 is TGTGCCAGCAGCTTAGGGGCCCCTGGGGCCAACGTCCTGACTTTC. Translation: CASSLGAPGANVLTF.

This clonotype appeared a few times. J is TRBJ1-5 and V is TRBV4-1; D is possibly TRBD1 (6 bases). V lost 0 bases, J lost 0 bases, and 15 bases lay in between. This CDR3 region has 18 residues. CDR1 is MGHRA, CDR2 YSYEKL, per germline. The CDR3 sequence: CASSQEAVGTNSNQPQHF. CDR3 DNA: TGCGCCAGCAGCCAAGAAGCAGTCGGGACAAATAGCAATCAGCCCCAGCATTTT.

There are a few counts of this clonotype. V and J are TRBV6-5 and TRBJ2-2, with a possible D match to TRBD2 (6 bases). The CDR3 consists of 16 residues. The V end lost 3 bases, the J end lost 0 bases, and 11 bases lay between the germline ends. From germline, CDR1 is MNHEY and CDR2 SVGAGI. The CDR3 DNA is TGTGCCAGCAGTTATGCGGCGGGGTCGAACACCGGGGAGCTGTTTTTT. This sequence encodes CASSYAAGSNTGELFF.

The gene calls are TRBV28 and TRBJ2-7; 7 bases align to TRBD2. J lost 5 bases, V lost 4 bases, and 8 bases had no gene match. The CDR3 sequence is 14 residues long. CDR1 is MDHEN and CDR2 is SYDVKM in the germline V gene. Here the CDR3 reads CASSSMTSWNEQYF. The CDR3 nucleotides read TGTGCCAGCAGTTCCATGACTAGCTGGAACGAGCAGTACTTC.

This clonotype appeared a few times. V usage is TRBV5-5 and J usage is TRBJ2-7, with a possible D match to TRBD1 (7 bases). Deletions cut 4 bases from V and 7 bases from J, with 12 bases between. CDR1 is SGHKS, CDR2 YYEKEE, per germline (reference sequence). This CDR3 has 12 amino acids. This CDR3 reads CASSTPGGEQYF. CDR3 in DNA: TGTGCCAGCAGCACCCCAGGGGGGGAGCAGTACTTC. The whole variable domain, remainder taken from reference TRBV5-5 and TRBJ2-7, is DAGVTQSPTHLIKTRGQQVTLRCSPISGHKSVSWYQQVLGQGPQFIFQYYEKEERGRGNFPDRFSARQFPNYSSELNVNALLLGDSALYLCASSTPGGEQYFGPGTRLTVT.

This clonotype was counted at least ten times. The chain carries TRBV4-2 and TRBJ1-1, with D hard to call. The V and J ends lost 1 base and 3 bases respectively, with 6 bases between them. The CDR3 has 13 residues. Germline CDR1 is LGHNA and CDR2 is YNFKEQ. The CDR3 nucleotides read TGTGCCAGCAGCCAAGTAGCGCACACTGAAGCTTTCTTT. Its protein product is CASSQVAHTEAFF.

The gene calls are TRBV7-8 and TRBJ2-3, with 12 bases lining up with TRBD2. The junction had 9 bases not matched to a gene; V was cut back by 5 bases and J by 6 bases. Germline assignment: CDR1 SGHVS and CDR2 FQNEAQ. CDR3 length equals 16 residues. CDR3 region: CASSPRLAGVMDTQYF. CDR3 in DNA: TGTGCCAGCAGCCCTCGACTAGCGGGGGTTATGGATACGCAGTATTTT.

This clonotype was counted only a few times. The rearrangement links TRBV6-2 or TRBV6-3 to TRBJ2-2, with 7 positions matching TRBD1. Per the germline V gene, CDR1 is MNHEY and CDR2 is SVGEGT. The CDR3 runs 15 residues. V shed 5 bases and J 4 bases; nucleotides not matched to a gene: 7. CDR3 loop: CASSPGTDLTGELFF. In DNA, the CDR3 is TGTGCCAGCAGTCCCGGGACAGACCTCACCGGGGAGCTGTTTTTT.

This clonotype was picked up many times. The CDR3 bases are TGTGCCAGCAACGGGGGGGATACGCAGTATTTT. Residues: CASNGGDTQYF. The chain is built from TRBV6-5 and TRBJ2-3; 7 bases are a match to TRBD2. The CDR3 runs to 11 residues. The germline V gene encodes CDR1 MNHEY and CDR2 SVGAGI. V was clipped by 7 bases and J by 6 bases; unmatched bases: 1.

This clonotype was seen many times. The CDR3 nucleotides are TGTGCCAGCAGTTACTCTTTCAATGAAGCTTTCTTT. This encodes CASSYSFNEAFF. This chain uses TRBV6-2 or TRBV6-3 with TRBJ1-1; D unclear. Trimming took off 0 bases at V and 7 bases at J, with 6 bases between the two ends. Germline values: CDR1 MNHEY, CDR2 SVGEGT. This CDR3 has 12 amino acids.

This rearrangement joins TRBV6-2 or TRBV6-3 to TRBJ2-2; 7 positions match TRBD1. The length of the CDR3 is 14 residues. Germline CDR1 and CDR2: MNHEY and SVGEGT. With V trimmed by 8 bases and J by 4 bases, 7 bases remained unmatched. CDR3 nucleotide sequence: TGTGCCAGCGAGATCGACAGGGTCACCGGGGAGCTGTTTTTT. It encodes CASEIDRVTGELFF.

The DNA for the CDR3 is TGCGCCAGCAGCCAAGGCAGGGGGCGGTACACTGAAGCTTTCTTT. Encoded protein: CASSQGRGRYTEAFF. The chain employs TRBV4-1 and TRBJ1-1; the match to TRBD1 covers 8 bases. The germline CDR1 and CDR2 sequences are MGHRA and YSYEKL. The V segment lost 1 base and the J segment 3 bases; nucleotides outside the gene matches: 4. The CDR3 totals 15 residues.

The V call is TRBV18, the J call TRBJ2-5; D unresolved. Trimming removed 5 bases from V and 0 bases from J, with 10 bases in between. Germline CDR1 KGHSH, CDR2 LQKENI. The CDR3 sequence is 14 residues long. DNA of the CDR3: TGTGCCAGCTCAGAGGCAGAGTACCAAGAGACCCAGTACTTC. Its protein is CASSEAEYQETQYF. Full variable domain (outside the CDR3, taken from reference TRBV18 and TRBJ2-5): NAGVMQNPRHLVRRRGQEARLRCSPMKGHSHVYWYRQLPEEGLKFMVYLQKENIIDESGMPKERFSAEFPKEGPSILRIQQVVRGDSAAYFCASSEAEYQETQYFGPGTRLLVL.

The table lists this clonotype with many counts. V gene TRBV28 combines with J gene TRBJ2-3, with TRBD1 as a possible D gene (6 bases). CDR1 and CDR2 from the germline V gene are MDHEN and SYDVKM. This CDR3 has 13 amino acids. Trimming removed 3 bases from V and 6 bases from J, with 10 bases in between. This CDR3 reads CASSLQGSDTQYF. CDR3 in DNA: TGTGCCAGCAGTTTGCAGGGGTCGGATACGCAGTATTTT.

This clonotype showed up many times. The J gene is TRBJ2-7, the V gene TRBV29-1; 7 bases match TRBD2. The CDR3 is 13 amino acids. V lost 3 bases to trimming and J lost 4 bases; unmatched junction nucleotides: 6. CDR1 and CDR2 from the germline V gene are SQVTM and ANQGSEA. CDR3 amino acids: CSVDGPGGYEQYF. CDR3 bases: TGCAGCGTTGATGGGCCGGGGGGTTACGAGCAGTACTTC.

The CDR3 here is CASSEKGQGTDTQYF. The CDR3 nucleotides read TGTGCCAGCAGTGAAAAGGGACAGGGGACAGATACGCAGTATTTT. V usage is TRBV2 and J usage is TRBJ2-3; 10 positions match TRBD1. J was trimmed by 3 bases and V by 2 bases; bases with no gene match: 2. CDR1 and CDR2 (germline): SNHLY, FYNNEI. This CDR3 has 15 residues.

The V gene is TRBV10-3, the J gene TRBJ1-3; 7 nucleotides align to TRBD1. With V trimmed by 5 bases and J by 4 bases, 8 bases remained unmatched. The germline V gene has CDR1 ENHRY and CDR2 SYGVKD. This CDR3 has 15 residues. CDR3 loop: CAISSTGCEGNTIYF. The CDR3 DNA follows: TGTGCCATCAGTTCGACAGGGTGTGAAGGAAACACCATATATTTT.